Shown below are 12 T cell receptor beta chains from a single sample sequenced in a study of cytotoxic CD8 clonotypes in ibrutinib-treated CLL. Assay: immunoSEQ multiplex PCR; the TCRdb copy retains only in-frame clones and omits some. This sample has around 140,000 clones, with more than 75% found just once. This sample comprised PBMCs, obtained after 24 months of ibrutinib treatment. These receptors all come from a human donor with chronic lymphocytic leukemia.

The rearrangement links TRBV7-2 to TRBJ2-3; perhaps TRBD2 as D (6 bases). Per germline, CDR1 SGHTA and CDR2 FQGNSA. This CDR3 contains 12 residues. The V end lost 5 bases, the J end lost 8 bases, and 11 bases lay between the germline ends. As DNA, the CDR3 is TGTGCCAGCAGCCCCTCCGGGGGTACGCAGTATTTT. Protein sequence: CASSPSGGTQYF.

This clone was seen repeatedly, ten times or more. The gene calls are TRBV6-4 and TRBJ2-1; 9 bases are shared with TRBD2. Germline V gene sequence: CDR1 MRHNA, CDR2 SNTAGT. V dropped 4 bases and J dropped 6; count of bases not matched to a gene: 7. The CDR3 sequence is 15 residues long. The CDR3 is CASSGVAGEGNEQFF. The CDR3 nucleotides read TGTGCCAGCAGTGGTGTAGCGGGAGAGGGCAATGAGCAGTTCTTC.

This rearrangement joins TRBV28 to TRBJ2-2, with D perhaps TRBD2 (6 bases). Germline V CDR1 and CDR2: MDHEN, SYDVKM. This CDR3 is built from 14 residues. Trimming cost V 5 bases and J 7 bases, with 14 bases left between them. CDR3 amino acids: CASSPGGRSGELFF. In DNA, the CDR3 is TGTGCCAGCAGTCCCGGGGGTAGGAGCGGGGAGCTGTTTTTT.

This clone was observed a single time. CDR3 DNA sequence: TGCGCCAGCAGCTTGGCCCCGGGGGCTAGCGGGCAAGAGACCCAGTACTTC. Protein product: CASSLAPGASGQETQYF. V gene TRBV5-1 combines with J gene TRBJ2-5, with 8 nucleotides matching TRBD2. The CDR3 consists of 17 residues. Germline V gene sequence: CDR1 SGHRS, CDR2 YFSETQ. The trim removed 0 bases at V and 2 bases at J, leaving 9 bases unmatched. Supplemented by reference TRBV5-1 and TRBJ2-5, the full variable domain reads KAGVTQTPRYLIKTRGQQVTLSCSPISGHRSVSWYQQTPGQGLQFLFEYFSETQRNKGNFPGRFSGRQFSNSRSEMNVSTLELGDSALYLCASSLAPGASGQETQYFGPGTRLLVL.

V gene TRBV6-5 combines with J gene TRBJ2-1, with D possibly TRBD1 on 5 matching bases. This CDR3 contains 14 residues. The germline V gene has CDR1 MNHEY and CDR2 SVGAGI. V was pared by 5 bases and J by 5 bases, with 13 bases between. In DNA, the CDR3 is TGTGCCAGCAGTACGCAACAGGCGAACAATGAGCAGTTCTTC. Its translation is CASSTQQANNEQFF.

The chain is built from TRBV5-6 and TRBJ2-3; the match to TRBD2 covers 8 bases. The germline V gene encodes CDR1 SGHDT and CDR2 YYEEEE. This CDR3 is built from 17 residues. The ends lost 0 bases at V and 0 bases at J; junction bases unmatched: 6. The CDR3 DNA reads TGTGCCAGCAGCTTGGGGGTAGCGGGATCTAGCACAGATACGCAGTATTTT. This codes for CASSLGVAGSSTDTQYF.

The CDR3 coding sequence is TGTGCCAGCAGTTACTCGCCAGGGGAGGCTGGCTACACCTTC. Translated, it gives CASSYSPGEAGYTF. V gene TRBV6-5 combines with J gene TRBJ1-2; a possible D gene is TRBD1 (6 bases). This CDR3 comprises 14 residues. V lost 0 bases to trimming and J lost 7 bases, with 12 bases between them. CDR1 is MNHEY and CDR2 is SVGAGI in the germline V gene.

The gene calls are TRBV7-9 and TRBJ1-4; no firm D call. The V gene lost 5 bases and the J gene lost 5 bases, with 15 bases spanning the gap. The CDR3 contains 15 residues. Germline CDR1 and CDR2: SEHNR and FQNEAQ (reference sequence). The CDR3 region is CASSPRGPTNEKLFF. The CDR3 bases are TGTGCCAGCAGCCCTCGGGGTCCTACAAATGAAAAACTGTTTTTT.

This clone occurred a few times. CDR3 in amino acids: CASSAPTGGNYEQYF. CDR3 DNA: TGTGCCAGCAGTGCCCCGACAGGGGGAAACTACGAGCAGTACTTC. The V gene is TRBV28, the J gene TRBJ2-7, with 9 positions matching TRBD1. This CDR3 comprises 15 residues. Germline lookup yields CDR1 MDHEN and CDR2 SYDVKM. V lost 5 bases and J lost 3; bases outside the gene matches: 8.

This chain uses TRBV13 with TRBJ2-3; D not certain. Between the trimmed V and J ends, which lost 5 bases and 5 bases, there was a span of 5 bases. The CDR3 has 11 residues. Per germline, CDR1 PRHDT and CDR2 FYEKMQ (reference sequence). CDR3 protein: CASSQQDTQYF. The CDR3 coding sequence is TGTGCCAGCAGCCAACAAGATACGCAGTATTTT.

The chain employs TRBV5-4 and TRBJ2-7; 8 bases agree with TRBD1. V was pared by 5 bases and J by 4 bases, with 5 bases of the junction left unmatched. The germline CDR1 and CDR2 sequences are SGHNT and YYREEE (reference sequence). The CDR3 extends over 13 amino acids. The CDR3 DNA follows: TGTGCCAGCAGACAGGGGGGAAGGTACGAGCAGTACTTC. Translating gives CASRQGGRYEQYF.

The V call is TRBV9, the J call TRBJ1-1, with no clear D. Germline CDR1 reads SGDLS; CDR2 reads YYNGEE. This CDR3 comprises 14 residues. V was shortened by 1 base and J by 1 base, with 8 bases between the two germline ends. This CDR3 reads CASSVTSENTEAFF. The CDR3 region has the DNA TGTGCCAGCAGCGTAACGTCGGAGAACACTGAAGCTTTCTTT. Combining the CDR3 with reference TRBV9 and TRBJ1-1 gives the whole variable domain DSGVTQTPKHLITATGQRVTLRCSPRSGDLSVYWYQQSLDQGLQFLIQYYNGEERAKGNILERFSAQQFPDLHSELNLSSLELGDSALYFCASSVTSENTEAFFGQGTRLTVV.